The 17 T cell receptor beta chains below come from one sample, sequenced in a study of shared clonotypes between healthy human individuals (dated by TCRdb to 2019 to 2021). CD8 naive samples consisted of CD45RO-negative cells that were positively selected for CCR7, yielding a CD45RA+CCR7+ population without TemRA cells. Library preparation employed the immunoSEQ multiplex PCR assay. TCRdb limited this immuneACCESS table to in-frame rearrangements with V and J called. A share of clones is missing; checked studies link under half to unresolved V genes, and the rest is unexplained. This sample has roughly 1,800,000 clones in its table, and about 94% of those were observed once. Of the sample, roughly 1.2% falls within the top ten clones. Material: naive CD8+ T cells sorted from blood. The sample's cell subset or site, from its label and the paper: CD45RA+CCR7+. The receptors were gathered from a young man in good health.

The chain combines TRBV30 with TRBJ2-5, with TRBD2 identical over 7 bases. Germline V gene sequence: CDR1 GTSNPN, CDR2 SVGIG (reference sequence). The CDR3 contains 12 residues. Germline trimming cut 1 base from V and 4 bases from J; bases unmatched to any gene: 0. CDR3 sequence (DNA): TGTGCCTGGAGTGCGGGGGGAGAGACCCAGTACTTC. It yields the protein CAWSAGGETQYF.

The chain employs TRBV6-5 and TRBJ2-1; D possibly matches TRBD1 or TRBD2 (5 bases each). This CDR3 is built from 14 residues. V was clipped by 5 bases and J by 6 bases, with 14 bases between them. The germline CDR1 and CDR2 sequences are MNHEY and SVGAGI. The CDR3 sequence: CASSLSGTSNEQFF. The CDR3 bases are TGTGCCAGCAGTCTCTCCGGGACCAGCAATGAGCAGTTCTTC.

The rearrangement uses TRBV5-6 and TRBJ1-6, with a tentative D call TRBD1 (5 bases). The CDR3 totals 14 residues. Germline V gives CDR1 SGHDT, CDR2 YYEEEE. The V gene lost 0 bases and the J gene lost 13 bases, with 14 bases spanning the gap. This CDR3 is CASSLEGARVPLHF. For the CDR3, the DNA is TGTGCCAGCAGCTTGGAAGGGGCCCGGGTCCCCCTCCACTTT.

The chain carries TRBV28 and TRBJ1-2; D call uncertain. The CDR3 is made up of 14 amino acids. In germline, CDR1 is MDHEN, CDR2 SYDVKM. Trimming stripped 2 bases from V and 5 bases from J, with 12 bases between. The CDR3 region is CASSLDDGSYGYTF. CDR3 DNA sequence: TGTGCCAGCAGTTTAGACGACGGTTCTTATGGCTACACCTTC.

The CDR3 region is CASSVLTPYLAGSPDEQYF. The CDR3 DNA reads as TGTGCCAGCAGCGTACTCACCCCCTACCTAGCGGGATCTCCGGACGAGCAGTACTTC. This chain joins TRBV9 and TRBJ2-7; 9 bases fit TRBD2. The V segment lost 1 base and the J segment 5 bases; nucleotides outside the gene matches: 19. This CDR3 is 19 amino acids long. The germline V gene encodes CDR1 SGDLS and CDR2 YYNGEE.

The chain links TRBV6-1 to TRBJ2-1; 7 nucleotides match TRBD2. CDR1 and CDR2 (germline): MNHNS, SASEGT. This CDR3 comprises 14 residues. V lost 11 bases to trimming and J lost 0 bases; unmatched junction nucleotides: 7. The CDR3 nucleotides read TGTGCCTACGGGGAGGGGAGCTCCTACAATGAGCAGTTCTTC. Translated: CAYGEGSSYNEQFF.

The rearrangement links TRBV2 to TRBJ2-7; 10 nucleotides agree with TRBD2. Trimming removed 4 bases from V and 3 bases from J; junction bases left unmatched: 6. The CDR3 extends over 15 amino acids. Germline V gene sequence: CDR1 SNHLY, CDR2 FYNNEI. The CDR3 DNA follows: TGTGCCAGCAGTGGGTTTACTAGCGGGGACTACGAGCAGTACTTC. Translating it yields CASSGFTSGDYEQYF. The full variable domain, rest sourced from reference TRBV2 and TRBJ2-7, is EPEVTQTPSHQVTQMGQEVILRCVPISNHLYFYWYRQILGQKVEFLVSFYNNEISEKSEIFDDQFSVERPDGSNFTLKIRSTKLEDSAMYFCASSGFTSGDYEQYFGPGTRLTVT.

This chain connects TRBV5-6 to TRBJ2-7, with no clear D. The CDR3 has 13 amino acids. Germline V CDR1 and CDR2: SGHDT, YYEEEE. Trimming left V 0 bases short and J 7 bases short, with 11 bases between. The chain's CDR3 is CASSLGDSGEQYF. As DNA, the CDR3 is TGTGCCAGCAGCTTGGGTGACTCCGGGGAGCAGTACTTC.

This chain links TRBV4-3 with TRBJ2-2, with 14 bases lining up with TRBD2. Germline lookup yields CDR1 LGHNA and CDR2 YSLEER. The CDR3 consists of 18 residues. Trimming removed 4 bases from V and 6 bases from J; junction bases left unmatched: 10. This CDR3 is CASSPTGLAGEGAGELFF. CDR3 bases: TGCGCCAGCAGCCCGACGGGACTAGCGGGAGAGGGAGCCGGGGAGCTGTTTTTT.

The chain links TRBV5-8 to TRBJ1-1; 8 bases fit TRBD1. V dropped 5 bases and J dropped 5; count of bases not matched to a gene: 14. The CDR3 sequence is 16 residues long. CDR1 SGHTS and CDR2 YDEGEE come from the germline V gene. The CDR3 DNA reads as TGTGCCAGCAGGTCGAGGCAGGGGGCCGTCTGGACTGAAGCTTTCTTT. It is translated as CASRSRQGAVWTEAFF.

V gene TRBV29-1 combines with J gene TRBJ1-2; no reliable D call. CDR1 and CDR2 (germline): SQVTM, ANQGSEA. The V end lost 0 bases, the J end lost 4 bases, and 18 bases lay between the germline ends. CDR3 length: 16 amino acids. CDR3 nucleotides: TGCAGCGTTGAAGAGTATAAAGGACGGATGGGCTATGGCTACACCTTC. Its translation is CSVEEYKGRMGYGYTF.

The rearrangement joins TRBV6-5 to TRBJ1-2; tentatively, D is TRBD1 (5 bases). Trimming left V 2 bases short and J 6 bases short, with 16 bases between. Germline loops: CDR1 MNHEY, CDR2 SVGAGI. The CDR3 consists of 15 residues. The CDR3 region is CASSYRLNEGHGYTF. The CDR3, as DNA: TGTGCCAGCAGTTACAGGCTTAACGAGGGGCATGGCTACACCTTC.

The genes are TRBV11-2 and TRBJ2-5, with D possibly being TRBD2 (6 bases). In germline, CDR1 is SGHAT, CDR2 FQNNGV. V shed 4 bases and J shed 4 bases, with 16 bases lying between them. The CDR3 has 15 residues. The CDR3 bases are TGTGCCAGCAGCTCTGGGCCGGGAGTAGGAGAGACCCAGTACTTC. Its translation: CASSSGPGVGETQYF.

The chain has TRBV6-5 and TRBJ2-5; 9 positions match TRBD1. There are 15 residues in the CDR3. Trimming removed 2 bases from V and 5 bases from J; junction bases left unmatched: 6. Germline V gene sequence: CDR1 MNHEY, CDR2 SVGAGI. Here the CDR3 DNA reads TGTGCCAGCAGTTACACAACAGGGGGCAGTGAGACCCAGTACTTC. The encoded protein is CASSYTTGGSETQYF.

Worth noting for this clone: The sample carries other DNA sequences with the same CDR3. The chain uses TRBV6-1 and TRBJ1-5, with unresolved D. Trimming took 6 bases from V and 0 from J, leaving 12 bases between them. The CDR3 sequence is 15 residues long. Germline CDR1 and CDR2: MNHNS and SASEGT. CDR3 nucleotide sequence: TGTGCCAGCAGCCTGGGCAGATATAGCAATCAGCCCCAGCATTTT. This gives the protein CASSLGRYSNQPQHF.

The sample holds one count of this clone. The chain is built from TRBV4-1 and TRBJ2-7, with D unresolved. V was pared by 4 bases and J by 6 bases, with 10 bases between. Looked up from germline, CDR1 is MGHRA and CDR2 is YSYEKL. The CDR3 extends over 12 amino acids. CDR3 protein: CASSLRTGEQYF. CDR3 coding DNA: TGCGCCAGCAGCCTGAGGACGGGCGAGCAGTACTTC.

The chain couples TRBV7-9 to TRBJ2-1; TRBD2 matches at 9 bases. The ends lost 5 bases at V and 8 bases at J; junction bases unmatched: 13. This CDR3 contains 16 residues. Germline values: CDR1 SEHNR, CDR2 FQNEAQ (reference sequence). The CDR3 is CASSPWGSGGLDEQFF. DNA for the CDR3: TGTGCCAGCAGCCCCTGGGGGAGCGGGGGGTTGGATGAGCAGTTCTTC.